This entry lists 3 T cell receptor beta chains sequenced from one sample in a study of metastatic and nonmetastatic thyroid tumors. Each patient came to thyroid surgery without any prior treatment (of any kind). TCRdb used MiXCR to call clones anew from the PCR reads. The sample lists roughly 53,000 clones, 20% seen once, with under 4.5% in the top ten. The sequenced material came from blood. The receptors stem from a female donor with papillary thyroid cancer or a benign thyroid nodule (not recorded which). Some clones in this sample may be carry-over from other donors' samples.

V usage is TRBV18 and J usage is TRBJ2-3; no firm D call. V was pared by 2 bases and J by 1 base, with 7 bases between. The CDR3 extends over 14 amino acids. Germline lookup yields CDR1 KGHSH and CDR2 LQKENI. DNA for the CDR3: TGTGCCAGCTCACCAGGACGGGGCACAGATACGCAGTATTTT. Its protein is CASSPGRGTDTQYF.

Many counts were recorded for this clone. V gene TRBV5-1 combines with J gene TRBJ1-5; the D is unclear. CDR3 length equals 20 residues. From germline, CDR1 is SGHRS and CDR2 YFSETQ. The V gene lost 6 bases and the J gene lost 0 bases, with 28 bases spanning the gap. The CDR3 here is CASTMIPPLDGSYSNQPQHF. The CDR3 DNA sequence: TGCGCCAGCACCATGATCCCCCCTCTCGATGGATCTTATAGCAATCAGCCCCAGCATTTT.

This clone was seen many times. V is TRBV27 and J is TRBJ1-5; 7 nucleotides agree with TRBD1. V lost 6 bases to trimming and J lost 12 bases; unmatched junction nucleotides: 11. This CDR3 region has 13 residues. The V gene's germline CDR1 is MNHEY and CDR2 SMNVEV (reference sequence). The chain's CDR3 is CASSQNRGPVQHF. The CDR3 DNA is TGTGCCAGCAGCCAGAACAGGGGACCGGTCCAGCATTTT.